The clone carrying this T cell receptor beta chain was observed at least ten times. Its specificity is not known. With a J-beta primer mix and a sample-barcoded 5' primer, a second PCR ran about 7 to 12 cycles. A single record per CDR3 protein comes from TCRdb applying MiXCR to the 5' RACE reads. The profile shows 1 million to 1.2 million distinct CDR3 sequences, around two fifths of them singletons. This record comes from a study of blood T cells in healthy people across ages. Study overall: Using template switching, researchers captured about one barcoded beta molecule for each two T cells. Study-wide results and caveats: Estimated diversity across one million T cells was deemed an underestimate. Long-lived donors had more naive CD4+ cells and higher diversity than aged donors. As age increased, TCR beta diversity per million T cells fell in a roughly linear fashion.

CDR1 and CDR2 from the germline V gene are DFQATT and SNEGSKA (reference sequence). V lost 2 bases to trimming and J lost 4 bases, with 4 bases between them. This CDR3 is built from 11 residues. The sample consisted of blood. This TCR derives from a man between 18 and 29 years old in good health. V gene TRBV20-1 combines with J gene TRBJ2-3; no firm D call. The CDR3 reads CSARRADTQYF. In DNA, the CDR3 is TGCAGTGCTAGAAGGGCAGATACGCAGTATTTT.